A single sample gave rise to the 26 T cell receptor beta chains below, sequenced in a study of regulatory T cells in long-lasting Graves disease. Described time point: newly diagnosed GD, antithyroid drugs for less than 3 months. From PBMCs, RNA was extracted and then used to make the TCR library. Both iRepertoire HTBI primers and Arm-PCR of CDR3 regions were used to build the TCR beta libraries. TCRdb fed the multiplex PCR reads into MiXCR, producing one record per CDR3 protein. Among some 600,000 distinct CDR3 sequences listed, more than 15% were seen once. These data are also associated with another study on T cells in Graves' hyperthyroidism and ophthalmopathy.

Here the sequenced sample was peripheral blood mononuclear cells (PBMCs), taken at new diagnosis, from a patient treated with antithyroid drugs. The source is a young man with Graves disease.

This clonotype was picked up a small number of times. The V and J genes are TRBV12-3 or TRBV12-4 and TRBJ1-3; TRBD1 is a possible D gene (6 bases). Trimming took off 6 bases at V and 5 bases at J, with 20 bases between the two ends. The CDR3 is made up of 16 amino acids. Written as DNA, the CDR3 is TGTGCCAGCAGCCGGATTGAGGGGGTCGGCAGAAACACCATATATTTT. This encodes CASSRIEGVGRNTIYF.

This clonotype was seen a few times. V and J are TRBV4-1 and TRBJ1-6; no firm D call. Germline V gives CDR1 MGHRA, CDR2 YSYEKL. The CDR3 spans 13 residues. Trimming shortened V by 3 bases and J by 14 bases, and 14 bases separated the two germline ends. Here the CDR3 DNA reads TGCGCCAGCAGCCAGATGAGAGTCCGGGCCCTCCACTTT. It is translated as CASSQMRVRALHF.

This clonotype was seen at least ten times. The V call is TRBV7-8, the J call TRBJ1-6; no clear D gene. The CDR3 length is 13 residues. Between the trimmed V and J ends, which lost 3 bases and 5 bases, there was a span of 5 bases. The germline V gene encodes CDR1 SGHVS and CDR2 FQNEAQ. The CDR3 region has the DNA TGTGCCAGCAGCTTCGGGAATAATTCACCCCTCCACTTT. Its protein is CASSFGNNSPLHF. Full variable domain (remainder filled in from reference TRBV7-8 and TRBJ1-6): GAGVSQSPRYKVAKRGQDVALRCDPISGHVSLFWYQQALGQGPEFLTYFQNEAQLDKSGLPSDRFFAERPEGSVSTLKIQRTQQEDSAVYLCASSFGNNSPLHFGNGTRLTVT.

This clonotype was observed a handful of times. The J gene is TRBJ2-5, the V gene TRBV3-1; the D is unclear. CDR3 length: 15 amino acids. CDR1 is LGHDT and CDR2 is YNNKEL in the germline V gene (reference sequence). The V and J ends lost 1 base and 0 bases respectively, with 9 bases between them. The CDR3 bases are TGTGCCAGCAGCCAAGTTTCGGATTACCAAGAGACCCAGTACTTC. Its translation: CASSQVSDYQETQYF.

At least ten counts were recorded for this clonotype. The CDR3: CAWSTSRGLGETQYF. The CDR3 DNA reads TGTGCCTGGAGTACTAGCCGGGGATTGGGAGAGACCCAGTACTTC. V usage is TRBV30 and J usage is TRBJ2-5; D is perhaps TRBD2 (6 bases). CDR1 is GTSNPN and CDR2 is SVGIG in the germline V gene (reference sequence). CDR3 length: 15 residues. Trimming cost V 2 bases and J 4 bases, with 17 bases left between them.

This clonotype appeared many times. The chain is built from TRBV27 and TRBJ2-5; TRBD1 might be the D (6 bases). The germline CDR1 and CDR2 sequences are MNHEY and SMNVEV (reference sequence). V lost 4 bases, J lost 5 bases, and 20 bases lay in between. The CDR3 is made up of 16 amino acids. CDR3 DNA: TGTGCCAGCAGTTCACCCCACCAAAGGGGGTTGGAGACCCAGTACTTC. Encoded protein: CASSSPHQRGLETQYF.

This clonotype was counted at least ten times. At one of its ends the junction is not consistent with the germline gene, which may arise from a read error. This chain connects TRBV7-7 to TRBJ2-1; D gene unclear. The CDR3 spans 13 residues. CDR1 and CDR2 from the germline V gene are SSHAT and FNYEAQ (reference sequence). The CDR3 reads CASSPGGPNEQFF. The CDR3 DNA is TGTGCTAGCAGCCCAGGTGGCCCCAATGAGCAGTTCTTC.

This clonotype was picked up many times. The rearrangement uses TRBV28 and TRBJ1-1; a weak D match, TRBD1 (5 bases). V was clipped by 2 bases and J by 5 bases, with 12 bases between them. Germline CDR1 and CDR2: MDHEN and SYDVKM. The CDR3 sequence is 14 residues long. The CDR3 sequence is CASSLGSGYTEAFF. Here the CDR3 DNA reads TGTGCCAGCAGTTTAGGCTCAGGGTATACTGAAGCTTTCTTT.

In its sample, this clonotype was seen many times. The rearrangement links TRBV2 to TRBJ2-3; 14 nucleotides align to TRBD2. The V gene end was trimmed by 6 bases and the J gene end by 4 bases; junction bases not matched to a gene: 0. Germline V gene lookup returns CDR1 SNHLY and CDR2 FYNNEI. The CDR3 covers 14 residues. The DNA for the CDR3 is TGTGCCAGCAGGGGACTAGCGGGAGCAGATACGCAGTATTTT. Translated, it gives CASRGLAGADTQYF.

This clonotype has a count of ten or more. The rearrangement joins TRBV3-1 to TRBJ1-2; TRBD1 is a possible D gene (5 bases). Trimming removed 4 bases from V and 8 bases from J, with 20 bases in between. Germline loops: CDR1 LGHDT, CDR2 YNNKEL (reference sequence). This CDR3 spans 15 amino acids. CDR3 sequence (DNA): TGTGCCAGCAGCCCGGCCGAGGACGGACCAGGGGGCTACACCTTC. Its protein is CASSPAEDGPGGYTF. The full variable domain, its missing parts supplied by reference TRBV3-1 and TRBJ1-2, is DTAVSQTPKYLVTQMGNDKSIKCEQNLGHDTMYWYKQDSKKFLKIMFSYNNKELIINETVPNRFSPKSPDKAHLNLHINSLELGDSAVYFCASSPAEDGPGGYTFGSGTRLTVV.

This clonotype was found many times. V usage is TRBV28 and J usage is TRBJ2-1, with D possibly matching TRBD2 (6 bases). V was cut by 2 bases and J by 7 bases, with 12 bases left in between. In germline, CDR1 is MDHEN, CDR2 SYDVKM. The CDR3 spans 14 residues. CDR3 sequence reads: CASSLPPGENEQFF. As DNA, the CDR3 is TGTGCCAGCAGTTTACCCCCGGGGGAGAATGAGCAGTTCTTC.

The rearrangement uses TRBV20-1 and TRBJ1-2; D is undetermined. The V end was cut by 5 bases, the J end by 1 base, with 11 bases between. Germline V lookup: CDR1 DFQATT, CDR2 SNEGSKA (reference sequence). This CDR3 has 13 residues. DNA for the CDR3: TGCAGTGCTGAGGGAGGGTTTAACTATGGCTACACCTTC. This sequence encodes CSAEGGFNYGYTF.

A remark on this clonotype: This may arise from a read error, as a much more abundant clone is one base away. The V gene is TRBV28, the J gene TRBJ1-1, with D unresolved. CDR1 and CDR2 (germline): MDHEN, SYDVKM. This CDR3 is built from 14 residues. The CDR3 nucleotides read TGTGTCAGCAGCCCTGGTAACACTCACACTGAAGCTTTCTTT. Amino acid sequence: CVSSPGNTHTEAFF.

This clonotype has a count of ten or more. CDR3 nucleotides: TGTGCCAGCTCACCAAAACAGGGGTCGTACAATGAGCAGTTCTTC. This gives the protein CASSPKQGSYNEQFF. The gene calls are TRBV18 and TRBJ2-1; TRBD1 matches at 7 bases. The CDR3 sequence is 15 residues long. Germline lookup yields CDR1 KGHSH and CDR2 LQKENI. The V gene end was trimmed by 2 bases and the J gene end by 4 bases; junction bases not matched to a gene: 5.

This clonotype was counted between two and nine times. The rearrangement uses TRBV6-1 and TRBJ2-3; 13 bases align to TRBD2. CDR1 and CDR2 from the germline V gene are MNHNS and SASEGT. The CDR3 contains 15 residues. The V and J ends lost 10 bases and 0 bases, in that order; junction bases with no gene match: 4. The CDR3 nucleotides are TGTGCCACCGGACTAGCGGGAGTCAGCACAGATACGCAGTATTTT. Its translation is CATGLAGVSTDTQYF.

This clonotype was seen more than once but under ten times. The chain employs TRBV2 and TRBJ1-5; 7 bases map to TRBD1. Trimming removed 6 bases from V and 7 bases from J; junction bases left unmatched: 9. The germline gives CDR1 SNHLY, CDR2 FYNNEI. The CDR3 totals 14 residues. Here the CDR3 DNA reads TGTGCCAGCAGAGGGGACAGATATACCCAGCCCCAGCATTTT. The encoded protein is CASRGDRYTQPQHF.

This clonotype came up once. The V and J genes are TRBV6-1 and TRBJ1-1, with D perhaps TRBD1 (5 bases). The CDR3 loop spans 12 amino acids. CDR1 is MNHNS, CDR2 SASEGT, per germline. V was shortened by 5 bases and J by 10 bases, with 14 bases between the two germline ends. The CDR3 DNA reads as TGTGCCAGCAGTCGCAAGGCGGGACGAGCTTTCTTT. The encoded protein is CASSRKAGRAFF.

This clonotype was seen more than once but under ten times. The rearrangement uses TRBV15 and TRBJ1-4; D is perhaps TRBD1 (6 bases). From germline, CDR1 is LNHNV and CDR2 YYDKDF (reference sequence). The ends were cut back, 4 bases at V and 5 bases at J, with 17 bases in the middle. The length of the CDR3 is 16 residues. CDR3 protein: CATSTRTGIGNEKLFF. CDR3 DNA sequence: TGTGCCACCAGCACTCGAACAGGGATCGGAAATGAAAAACTGTTTTTT.

The chain joins TRBV18 to TRBJ1-5; TRBD1 matches 7 bases. The length of the CDR3 is 14 residues. The junction had 6 bases not matched to a gene; V was cut back by 6 bases and J by 4 bases. Germline V gene data show CDR1 as KGHSH and CDR2 as LQKENI. The CDR3 here is CASSPGTANQPQHF. DNA for the CDR3: TGTGCCAGCTCTCCCGGGACAGCAAATCAGCCCCAGCATTTT.

The sample holds a few counts of this clonotype. The chain has TRBV25-1 and TRBJ2-7; maybe TRBD2 (5 bases). Between the trimmed V and J ends, which lost 6 bases and 0 bases, there was a span of 18 bases. The length of the CDR3 is 16 residues. CDR1 and CDR2 (germline): MGHDK, SYGVNS. For the CDR3, the DNA is TGTGCCAGCAGCGGAGGATCCGGGCTGCCCTCCTACGAGCAGTACTTC. It is translated as CASSGGSGLPSYEQYF.

This chain connects TRBV7-3 to TRBJ2-5, with TRBD2 matching 12 bases. Trimming cost V 2 bases and J 6 bases; bases outside gene matches: 10. The CDR3 is 17 residues long. Germline CDR1 reads SGHTA; CDR2 reads FQGTGA. The CDR3 loop reads CASSLGLAGRGVKTQYF. The CDR3 DNA follows: TGTGCCAGCAGCTTAGGACTAGCGGGAAGAGGTGTAAAGACCCAGTACTTC.

The V gene is TRBV6-2 or TRBV6-3, the J gene TRBJ1-2; D is unclear. The V gene lost 2 bases and the J gene lost 2 bases, with 6 bases spanning the gap. CDR1 MNHEY and CDR2 SVGEGT come from the germline V gene. The CDR3 is 13 residues long. This chain's CDR3 is CASSYTKNYGYTF. The CDR3 DNA sequence: TGTGCCAGCAGTTACACTAAAAACTATGGCTACACCTTC.

The chain couples TRBV5-1 to TRBJ1-3; D unclear. V shed 0 bases and J shed 0 bases, with 19 bases lying between them. This CDR3 is built from 19 residues. The germline V gene has CDR1 SGHRS and CDR2 YFSETQ. The CDR3 here is CASSLGPLPNWGSGNTIYF. As DNA, the CDR3 is TGCGCCAGCAGCTTGGGGCCCTTGCCAAATTGGGGCTCTGGAAACACCATATATTTT. Using reference TRBV5-1 and TRBJ1-3 for the parts outside the CDR3, the full variable domain is KAGVTQTPRYLIKTRGQQVTLSCSPISGHRSVSWYQQTPGQGLQFLFEYFSETQRNKGNFPGRFSGRQFSNSRSEMNVSTLELGDSALYLCASSLGPLPNWGSGNTIYFGEGSWLTVV.

This clonotype was detected many times. The chain has TRBV28 and TRBJ1-1, with D unclear. This CDR3 spans 14 amino acids. Per the germline V gene, CDR1 is MDHEN and CDR2 is SYDVKM. Trimming pared 7 bases from V and 5 bases from J, leaving 17 bases between. The CDR3 DNA reads TGTGCCAGCACCTATGGACTGGGAACAACTGAAGCTTTCTTT. Translation gives CASTYGLGTTEAFF. Full variable domain (missing parts from reference TRBV28 and TRBJ1-1): DVKVTQSSRYLVKRTGEKVFLECVQDMDHENMFWYRQDPGLGLRLIYFSYDVKMKEKGDIPEGYSVSREKKERFSLILESASTNQTSMYLCASTYGLGTTEAFFGQGTRLTVV.

The table lists this clonotype with a few counts. At one boundary the junction diverges from the germline segment, which might be a read error. This sequence joins TRBV7-2 and TRBJ2-1, with no clear D. The CDR3 has 13 residues. The germline gives CDR1 SGHTA, CDR2 FQGNSA. This CDR3 is CASSPPVDNEQSF. CDR3 sequence (DNA): TGTGCCAGCAGCCCCCCGGTCGACAATGAGCAGTCCTTC.

This clonotype has ten or more counts. The V call is TRBV7-9, the J call TRBJ2-7, with D perhaps matching TRBD1 (6 bases). V lost 4 bases and J lost 4, with 11 bases in between. CDR3 length equals 13 residues. Germline V gives CDR1 SEHNR, CDR2 FQNEAQ (reference sequence). The CDR3 is CASSSGHAYEQYF. DNA for the CDR3: TGTGCCAGCAGCTCGGGACACGCATACGAGCAGTACTTC.